Listed below are T cell receptor beta chains from one sample, sequenced in a study of tumor-infiltrating lymphocytes in primary liver carcinoma. MiXCR was run by TCRdb on the multiplex PCR reads, yielding one entry per CDR3 protein. The repertoire holds hundreds of thousands of distinct CDR3 sequences, with around three fifths as singletons. The sample was peripheral blood. Receptor source: a woman between 25 and 40 years old with primary liver carcinoma and hepatitis B virus infection. CDR3s include the opening cysteine and the closing phenylalanine or tryptophan. A D gene is named only where the DNA matches it firmly. Part of the rows lack a size; the others show once, few, many or a class for expanded clones.

NA	16	TRBD1	TRBV6-5	TRBJ1-1	CATQPGTGGVGTGAFF	TGTGCCACCCAGCCCGGGACAGGGGGGGTGGGTACTGGAGCTTTCTTT
many	17	TRBD1	TRBV29-1	TRBJ2-4	CSVAGTGGGEAKNIQYF	TGCAGCGTCGCCGGGACAGGGGGCGGTGAGGCCAAAAACATTCAGTACTTC
once	11	NA	TRBV7-9	TRBJ2-2	CASIDRGELFF	TGTGCCAGCATCGATCGGGGGGAGCTGTTTTTT
NA	17	TRBD1	TRBV6-1	TRBJ1-1	CASSGPVRGLRSTEAFF	TGTGCCAGCAGTGGTCCAGTCAGGGGGCTGCGAAGCACTGAAGCTTTCTTT
few	14	TRBD2	TRBV12-3/TRBV12-4	TRBJ2-3	CASMTSGRTDTQYF	TGTGCCAGCATGACTAGCGGGAGAACAGATACGCAGTATTTT
few	16	NA	TRBV12-5	TRBJ2-3	CASGLGLLEQGDTQYF	TGTGCTAGTGGTTTGGGCCTCCTTGAGCAGGGAGATACGCAGTATTTT
many	15	TRBD2	TRBV6-2/TRBV6-3	TRBJ2-7	CASSYSSGAAYEQYF	TGTGCCAGCAGTTACTCAAGCGGGGCCGCCTACGAGCAGTACTTC
few	17	TRBD2	TRBV6-6	TRBJ2-3	CASSYPRREGPRDTQYF	TGTGCCAGCAGTTACCCCCGACGGGAGGGCCCCCGAGATACGCAGTATTTT
many	15	TRBD2	TRBV11-2	TRBJ2-3	CASIRGLAATDTQYF	TGTGCCAGCATCCGAGGACTAGCGGCCACAGATACGCAGTATTTT
NA	14	NA	TRBV12-3/TRBV12-4	TRBJ1-1	CASSFSLYNTEAFF	TGTGCCAGCAGTTTCAGTCTTTACAACACTGAAGCTTTCTTT
NA	14	NA	TRBV6-2/TRBV6-3	TRBJ1-1	CASSPGRFRTEAFF	TGTGCCAGCAGCCCCGGACGGTTTAGAACTGAAGCTTTCTTT
NA	14	TRBD1	TRBV13	TRBJ2-7	CVSSATGSTYEQYF	TGTGTCAGCAGCGCGACAGGGTCAACCTACGAACAGTACTTC
few	14	NA	TRBV11-2	TRBJ2-1	CASSARLGVAEHFF	TGTGCCAGTAGCGCTAGACTGGGGGTGGCCGAGCATTTCTTC
many	14	TRBD1	TRBV6-6	TRBJ2-7	CASLVTGGAVEQYF	TGTGCCAGCCTCGTCACAGGGGGCGCGGTCGAGCAGTACTTC
NA	14	NA	TRBV11-2	TRBJ2-3	CASGHRDTGDTQCF	TGTGCCAGCGGCCACCGGGACACTGGAGATACGCAGTGTTTT
NA	12	NA	TRBV6-6	TRBJ2-2	CASSPGTGKLFF	TGTGCCAGCAGTCCAGGCACCGGGAAGCTGTTTTTT
NA	15	NA	TRBV7-9	TRBJ2-5	CASSLSLGSTETQYF	TGTGCCAGCAGCTTATCGTTGGGCTCGACGGAGACCCAGTACTTC
NA	16	NA	TRBV11-3	TRBJ2-2	CASNLVVSVDSGELLF	TGTGCCAGCAACTTAGTAGTCTCGGTGGACAGCGGGGAGCTGTTATTT
many	17	NA	TRBV4-1	TRBJ2-4	CASSQRGHRLAKNIQYF	TGCGCCAGCAGCCAAAGGGGACACCGACTAGCCAAAAACATTCAGTACTTC